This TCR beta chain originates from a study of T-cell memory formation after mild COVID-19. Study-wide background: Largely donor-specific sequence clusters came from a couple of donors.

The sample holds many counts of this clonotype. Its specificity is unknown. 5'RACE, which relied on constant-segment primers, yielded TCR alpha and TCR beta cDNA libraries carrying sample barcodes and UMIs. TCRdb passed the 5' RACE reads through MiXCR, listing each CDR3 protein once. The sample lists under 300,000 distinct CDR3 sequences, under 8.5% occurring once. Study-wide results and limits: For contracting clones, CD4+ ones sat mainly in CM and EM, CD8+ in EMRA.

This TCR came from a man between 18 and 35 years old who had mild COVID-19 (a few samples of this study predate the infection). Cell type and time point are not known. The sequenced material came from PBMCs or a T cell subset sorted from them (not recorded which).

CDR3 in DNA: TGTGCCAGCAGCCAGAACACCGGGGAGCTGTTTTTT. Encoded protein: CASSQNTGELFF. The J gene is TRBJ2-2, the V gene TRBV3-1; no definite D call. The CDR3 extends over 12 amino acids. CDR1 LGHDT and CDR2 YNNKEL come from the germline V gene (reference sequence). The V and J ends lost 3 bases and 1 base respectively, with 0 bases between them.